The rows below give T cell receptor beta chains drawn from one sample of a study of chemoradiotherapy in HPV16-positive cancers. Method: immunoSEQ multiplex PCR; TCRdb's copy keeps in-frame clones and lacks some. The table lists tens of thousands of clones, 88% of them singletons. Sequencing used blood, obtained from a patient who underwent chemoradiotherapy. These receptor sequences come from a human donor with HPV-associated anogenital cancer. Each CDR3 is given with its conserved first and last residue. D genes are given only for firm matches. Expanded clones are given a class, and other clones once, few, many or no size at all.

CDR3 DNA	CDR3 protein	clone size	V gene	J gene	D gene
TGTGCCAGCAGTTACTCGGCGGGAGCCACAGATACGCAGTATTTT	CASSYSAGATDTQYF	-	TRBV6-5	TRBJ2-3	TRBD2
TGTGCCAGCAGTTACCTGAATAATTCACCCCTCCACTTT	CASSYLNNSPLHF	few	TRBV6-6	TRBJ1-6	-
TGTGCCAGCAGTTCCCCCTATGGCTCCTACAATGAGCAGTTCTTC	CASSSPYGSYNEQFF	-	TRBV6-5	TRBJ2-1	-
TGTGCCAGCACCCTAAGGAGAGAGGACAGGGCTTATGGCTACACCTTC	CASTLRREDRAYGYTF	-	TRBV2	TRBJ1-2	TRBD1
TGTGCCAGCTCACCCGGAATGGGCAATGAGCAGTTCTTC	CASSPGMGNEQFF	-	TRBV18	TRBJ2-1	-
TGTGCCAGCAGTGACGTCGGTAATTCACCCCTCCACTTT	CASSDVGNSPLHF	once	TRBV6-4	TRBJ1-6	-
TGTGCCAGCAGTTCCTCTGACGAGCAGTACTTC	CASSSSDEQYF	-	TRBV27	TRBJ2-7	-
TGCGCCAGCAGCCAAGAAAGAGGGGGTGGAAATCAGCCCCAGCATTTT	CASSQERGGGNQPQHF	once	TRBV4-1	TRBJ1-5	-
TGTGCCAGCGGGGTAGGGCAGCCCCAGCATTTT	CASGVGQPQHF	few	TRBV11-2	TRBJ1-5	-
TGTGCCATCAGGGAGGATTTGAGCTCCTATAATTCACCCCTCCACTTT	CAIREDLSSYNSPLHF	-	TRBV10-3	TRBJ1-6	-
TGTGCCAGCAGCGGGCCGGGGACACCTAATGAAAAACTGTTTTTT	CASSGPGTPNEKLFF	-	TRBV5-8	TRBJ1-4	-
TGTGCCAGTAGTATAGCGGCAGGGAATCAGCCCCAGCATTTT	CASSIAAGNQPQHF	-	TRBV19	TRBJ1-5	-
TGTGCCAGCTCAGCGACAGGGCGCGAGCAGTACTTC	CASSATGREQYF	-	TRBV18	TRBJ2-7	TRBD1
TGTGCCAGCAGCTTAGCGTTGAAGTGGTCAGTCAATGAGCAGTTCTTC	CASSLALKWSVNEQFF	-	TRBV7-9	TRBJ2-1	-
TGTGCCAGCAGTTACAGGGGCCACGAGCAGTACTTC	CASSYRGHEQYF	-	TRBV6-5	TRBJ2-7	-
TGTGCCAGCAGCTTAGCAGGGGGGAACACTGAAGCTTTCTTT	CASSLAGGNTEAFF	-	TRBV5-4	TRBJ1-1	TRBD1
TGTGCCATCAGTGGATCTAGGGGCAGGGAAAACCCTGAAGCTTTCTTT	CAISGSRGRENPEAFF	-	TRBV10-3	TRBJ1-1	-
TGTGCCAGCAGCCCTTACGGGATCGATGAGCAGTTCTTC	CASSPYGIDEQFF	-	TRBV27	TRBJ2-1	-
TGTGCCAGCAGCTCACAGGGGGCGCTGGATCAGCCCCAGCATTTT	CASSSQGALDQPQHF	-	TRBV5-6	TRBJ1-5	TRBD1
TGTGCCAGCACCGGCGGACCCGTCTACGAGCAGTACTTC	CASTGGPVYEQYF	-	TRBV7-9	TRBJ2-7	-
TGTGCCAGCAGTGAAGTTGGGAATCGCGAGCAGTACTTC	CASSEVGNREQYF	-	TRBV2	TRBJ2-7	-
TGTGCCAGTAGTATGGCAGGGGTGACTGAAGCTTTCTTT	CASSMAGVTEAFF	few	TRBV19	TRBJ1-1	-
TGTGCCAGCAGCGTAGGGGCTCTCCTAAATAATGAAAAACTGTTTTTT	CASSVGALLNNEKLFF	-	TRBV5-5	TRBJ1-4	-
TGTGCCAGCAGTGAAAACCCCCTGCTCTATGGCTACACCTTC	CASSENPLLYGYTF	-	TRBV25-1	TRBJ1-2	-
TGTGCCAGCAGCGGGAGGAACTACAATGAGCAGTTCTTC	CASSGRNYNEQFF	-	TRBV5-4	TRBJ2-1	-
TGTGCCAGCAACCGGGACTACGGGGCATCCACAGATACGCAGTATTTT	CASNRDYGASTDTQYF	-	TRBV2	TRBJ2-3	TRBD2
TGTGCCAGCAGTTACTCTATAACTAGCGGGGGGCCCAGTAGTACAGATACGCAGTATTTT	CASSYSITSGGPSSTDTQYF	-	TRBV6-7	TRBJ2-3	TRBD2
TGTGCCAGCAGCCTAGAGTTTCAGCCCCAGCATTTT	CASSLEFQPQHF	-	TRBV7-8	TRBJ1-5	-
TGTGCCAGCAGACACAGGGGAGTGGGCACTGAAGCTTTCTTT	CASRHRGVGTEAFF	-	TRBV6-5	TRBJ1-1	TRBD1
TGCGCCAGCAGTCAATCTGTCACAGCCGGATACAAAGAGACCCAGTACTTC	CASSQSVTAGYKETQYF	-	TRBV23-1	TRBJ2-5	-
TGTGCCAGCAGTCCCCGGACAGGGGGTATAACAGATACGCAGTATTTT	CASSPRTGGITDTQYF	-	TRBV2	TRBJ2-3	TRBD1
TGTGCCAGCAGCCTATATGGGCGGGACGAGCAGTTCTTC	CASSLYGRDEQFF	-	TRBV25-1	TRBJ2-1	-
TGTGCCAGCAGCACCGGGACAGGGGCCCCAGGTGGCTACACCTTC	CASSTGTGAPGGYTF	few	TRBV7-2	TRBJ1-2	TRBD1
TGTGCCAGTAGTATAGGAGTAGGCCTAGCCAAAAACATTCAGTACTTC	CASSIGVGLAKNIQYF	-	TRBV19	TRBJ2-4	-
TGTGCCAGTAGAGGAGGCAGCCCCGGGCAGCCCCAGCATTTT	CASRGGSPGQPQHF	-	TRBV2	TRBJ1-5	-
TGTGCCAGTAGGGTTGGAGAGACAGGGGGCTTGTCCGGGACCCAGTACTTC	CASRVGETGGLSGTQYF	-	TRBV2	TRBJ2-5	TRBD1
TGTGCCAGCAGTTTACGGAGTGCGTTCGGTGAAGCTTTCTTT	CASSLRSAFGEAFF	-	TRBV28	TRBJ1-1	-
TGTGCCAGCAGTTGGGGTGGGGGGGGCGTCTATGGCTACACCTTC	CASSWGGGGVYGYTF	once	TRBV27	TRBJ1-2	-
TGTGCCAGCAGTTACTCCTACACAGGGGTTAGCTATGGCTACACCTTC	CASSYSYTGVSYGYTF	few	TRBV6-5	TRBJ1-2	TRBD1
TGCGCCAGCAGCTTGGAATTGAGCAGGGGGCAACCTTTCTTT	CASSLELSRGQPFF	-	TRBV5-1	TRBJ1-1	TRBD1
TGTGCCAGCAGCTTAGGCCACCCTTATGGCTACACCTTC	CASSLGHPYGYTF	-	TRBV7-2	TRBJ1-2	-
TGTGCCAGCAGCCGACAGTTCACAGATACGCAGTATTTT	CASSRQFTDTQYF	-	TRBV5-4	TRBJ2-3	-
TGTGCCAGCAGACGGACCTTAGTAGGTGAAGCTTTCTTT	CASRRTLVGEAFF	-	TRBV6-5	TRBJ1-1	-
TGTGCCAGCAGCCAAGAAGGGGAGTCACCCCTCCACTTT	CASSQEGESPLHF	medium-sized	TRBV4-2	TRBJ1-6	-
TGTGCCAGCAGCGTAGACCCCCGGGGCTCCTACGAGCAGTACTTC	CASSVDPRGSYEQYF	few	TRBV9	TRBJ2-7	-
TGTGCTAGTGGTCTCGGAACCGGGGAGCTGTTTTTT	CASGLGTGELFF	-	TRBV12-5	TRBJ2-2	-
TGTGCCAGCTCACCCCTAGCGGGAGGGAACAATGAGCAGTTCTTC	CASSPLAGGNNEQFF	-	TRBV18	TRBJ2-1	TRBD2
TGCGCCAGCAGCTTTCGGGACAGGGAGCGAAAGACCCAGTACTTC	CASSFRDRERKTQYF	-	TRBV5-1	TRBJ2-5	TRBD1
TGTGCCATCAGACGGGACTATGGCTACACCTTC	CAIRRDYGYTF	-	TRBV10-3	TRBJ1-2	-
TGTGCCAGCAGCTTAGACCCCCTCGGGAGGACTGGTGAGCAGTTCTTC	CASSLDPLGRTGEQFF	-	TRBV11-2	TRBJ2-1	TRBD2
TGTGCCTGGGACAGGGACAATGAGCAGTTCTTC	CAWDRDNEQFF	-	TRBV30	TRBJ2-1	TRBD1
TGCGCCAGCAGATCCGGGGCGATGAGATCTGAAGCTTTCTTT	CASRSGAMRSEAFF	-	TRBV5-1	TRBJ1-1	-
TGTGCCAGCAGCTTGGCCGCCGGTGCAACTAATGAAAAACTGTTTTTT	CASSLAAGATNEKLFF	once	TRBV7-2	TRBJ1-4	-
TGTGCCAGCAGCTTTATACAGGGGAACACCGGGGAGCTGTTTTTT	CASSFIQGNTGELFF	-	TRBV7-9	TRBJ2-2	-
TGTGCCAGCAGTAGGGACAGGGGGACCCCCAGACTTTATGGCTACACCTTC	CASSRDRGTPRLYGYTF	-	TRBV2	TRBJ1-2	TRBD1
TGCGCCAGCAGCCCTAGCGGGGGACGGTACCAAGAGACCCAGTACTTC	CASSPSGGRYQETQYF	-	TRBV4-1	TRBJ2-5	TRBD2
TGTGCCAGCAGTCGGGGATGGACTTCCTCCGCCAAAAACATTCAGTACTTC	CASSRGWTSSAKNIQYF	-	TRBV7-9	TRBJ2-4	-